One T cell receptor (beta chain) is described in this entry. This specimen belongs to a study of shared clonotypes between healthy human individuals. Looked up from germline, CDR1 is MNHEY and CDR2 is SMNVEV (reference sequence). V was shortened by 4 bases and J by 7 bases, with 13 bases between the two germline ends. The CDR3 consists of 13 residues. Clones were read by immunoSEQ multiplex PCR, and TCRdb kept only the in-frame ones, dropping some. The table has roughly 720,000 clones, roughly 88% seen once; the top ten hold 34%. This chain uses TRBV27 with TRBJ2-5; unclear D gene. The source is a man aged 18 to 29 in good health. Some clones in this sample may be carry-over from other donors' samples. Sequencing used memory CD8+ T cells from PBMCs. Subset specified: CD45RO+ cells pooled with CCR7-negative TemRA cells. The CDR3 here is CASSSRVGWTQYF. CDR3 coding DNA: TGTGCCAGCAGTTCAAGGGTCGGGTGGACCCAGTACTTC.